This T cell receptor (beta chain) originates from a study of blood T cell repertoires in COVID-19. Study in general: Nucleic acid was either cDNA or gDNA, and it came from T cells, B-cell-depleted T cells, or PBMCs.

Ten or more counts support this clone. Authors' processing steps: Reference gene primer amplification in the assay estimated nucleated cell counts. Some clones are missing from TCRdb's copy, which holds only in-frame ones; the method was immunoSEQ multiplex PCR. The D gene and trimming were derived from the DNA, and the V and J assignments and clone size from that table. This sample carries 75,000 to 80,000 clones, roughly 80% of them seen once, and the ten largest clones take about 20%. V was trimmed by 3 bases and J by 4 bases, leaving 16 bases between them. Germline CDR1 is SGHTS and CDR2 is YDEGEE. This CDR3 has 15 residues.

V gene TRBV5-8 combines with J gene TRBJ1-2; D is undetermined. The sequence was obtained from a woman between 55 and 75 years old with acute or convalescent COVID-19. The specimen sequenced was peripheral blood. The CDR3 spells CASSSLEDYSYGYTF. In DNA form, the CDR3 reads TGTGCCAGCAGCTCCCTCGAAGATTACTCCTATGGCTACACCTTC.